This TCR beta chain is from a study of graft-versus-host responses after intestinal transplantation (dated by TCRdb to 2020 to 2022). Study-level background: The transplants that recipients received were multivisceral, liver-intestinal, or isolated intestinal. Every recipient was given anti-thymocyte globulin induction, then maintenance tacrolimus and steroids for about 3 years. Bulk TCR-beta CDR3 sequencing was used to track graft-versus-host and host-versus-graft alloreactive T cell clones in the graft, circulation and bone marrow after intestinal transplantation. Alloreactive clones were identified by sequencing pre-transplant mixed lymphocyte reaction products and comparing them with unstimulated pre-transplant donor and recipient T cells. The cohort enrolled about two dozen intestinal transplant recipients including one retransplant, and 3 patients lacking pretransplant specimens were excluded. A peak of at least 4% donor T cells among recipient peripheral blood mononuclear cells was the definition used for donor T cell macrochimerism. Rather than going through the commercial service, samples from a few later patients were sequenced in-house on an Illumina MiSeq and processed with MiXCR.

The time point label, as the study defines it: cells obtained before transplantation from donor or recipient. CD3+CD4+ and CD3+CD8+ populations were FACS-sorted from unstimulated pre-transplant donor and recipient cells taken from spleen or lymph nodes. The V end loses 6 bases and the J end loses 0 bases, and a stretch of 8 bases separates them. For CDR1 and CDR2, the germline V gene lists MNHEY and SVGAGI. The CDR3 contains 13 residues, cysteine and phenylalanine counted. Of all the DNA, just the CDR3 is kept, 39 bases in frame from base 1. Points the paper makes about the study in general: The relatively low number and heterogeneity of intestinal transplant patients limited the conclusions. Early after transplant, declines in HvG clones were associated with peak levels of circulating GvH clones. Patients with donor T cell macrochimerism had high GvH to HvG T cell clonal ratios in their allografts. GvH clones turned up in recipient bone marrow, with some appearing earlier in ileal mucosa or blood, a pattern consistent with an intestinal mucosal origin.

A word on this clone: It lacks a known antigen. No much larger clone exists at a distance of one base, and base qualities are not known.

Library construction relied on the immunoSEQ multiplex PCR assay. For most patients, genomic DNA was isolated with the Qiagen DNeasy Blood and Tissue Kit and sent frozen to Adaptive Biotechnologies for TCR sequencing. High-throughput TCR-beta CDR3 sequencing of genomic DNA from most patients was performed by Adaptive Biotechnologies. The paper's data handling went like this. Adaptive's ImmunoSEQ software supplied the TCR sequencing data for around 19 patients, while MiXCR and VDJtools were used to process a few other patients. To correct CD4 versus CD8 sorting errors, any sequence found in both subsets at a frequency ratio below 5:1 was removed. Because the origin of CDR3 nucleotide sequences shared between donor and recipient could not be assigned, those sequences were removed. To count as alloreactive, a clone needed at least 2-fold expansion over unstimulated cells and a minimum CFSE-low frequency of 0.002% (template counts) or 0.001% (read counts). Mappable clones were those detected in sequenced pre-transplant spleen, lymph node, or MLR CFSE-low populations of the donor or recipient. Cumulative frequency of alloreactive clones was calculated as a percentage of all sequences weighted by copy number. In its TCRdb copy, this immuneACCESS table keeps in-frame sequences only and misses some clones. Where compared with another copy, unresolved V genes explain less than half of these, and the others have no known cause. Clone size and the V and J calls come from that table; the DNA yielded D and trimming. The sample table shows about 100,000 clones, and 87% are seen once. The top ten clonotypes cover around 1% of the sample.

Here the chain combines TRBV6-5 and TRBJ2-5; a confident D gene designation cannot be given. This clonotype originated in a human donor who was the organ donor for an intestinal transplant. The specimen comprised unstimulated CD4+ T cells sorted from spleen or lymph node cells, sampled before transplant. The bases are TGTGCCAGCAGATCCTGGTACCAAGAGACCCAGTACTTC. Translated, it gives CASRSWYQETQYF.